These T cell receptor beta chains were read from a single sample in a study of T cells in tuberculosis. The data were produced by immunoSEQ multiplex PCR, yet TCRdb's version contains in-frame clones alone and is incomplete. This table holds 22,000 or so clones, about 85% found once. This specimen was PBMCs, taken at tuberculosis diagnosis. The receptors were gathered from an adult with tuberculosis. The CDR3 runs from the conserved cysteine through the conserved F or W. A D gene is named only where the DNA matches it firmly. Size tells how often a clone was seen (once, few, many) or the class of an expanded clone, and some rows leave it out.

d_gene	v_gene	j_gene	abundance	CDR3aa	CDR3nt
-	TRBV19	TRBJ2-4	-	CASRGAATKNIQYF	TGTGCCAGTAGGGGAGCGGCGACCAAAAACATTCAGTACTTC
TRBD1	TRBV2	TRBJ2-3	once	CASSDRQGGTDTQYF	TGTGCCAGCAGTGATAGACAGGGAGGCACAGATACGCAGTATTTT
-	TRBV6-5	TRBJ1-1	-	CASSYSDSREAFF	TGTGCCAGCAGTTACTCGGACTCCAGGGAAGCTTTCTTT
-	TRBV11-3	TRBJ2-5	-	CASSSRGKQETQYF	TGTGCCAGCAGCTCCAGGGGTAAACAAGAGACCCAGTACTTC
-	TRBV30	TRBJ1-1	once	CAWSWGGEAFF	TGTGCCTGGAGTTGGGGGGGTGAAGCTTTCTTT
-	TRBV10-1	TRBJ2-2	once	CASSDRNTGELFF	TGCGCCAGCAGTGACAGGAACACCGGGGAGCTGTTTTTT
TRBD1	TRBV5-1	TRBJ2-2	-	CASSLSAGGNGELFF	TGCGCCAGCAGCCTGTCGGCAGGGGGCAACGGGGAGCTGTTTTTT
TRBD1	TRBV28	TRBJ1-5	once	CASSLSGGGGNQPQHF	TGTGCCAGCAGTTTATCAGGGGGAGGAGGCAATCAGCCCCAGCATTTT
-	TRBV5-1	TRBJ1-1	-	CASSFTGMEEAFF	TGCGCCAGCAGCTTTACAGGGATGGAAGAAGCTTTCTTT
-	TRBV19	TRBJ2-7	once	CASSLSQPYEQYF	TGTGCCAGTAGTTTGAGCCAACCCTACGAGCAGTACTTC
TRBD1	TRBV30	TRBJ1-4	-	CAWGDRVEKLFF	TGTGCCTGGGGGGACAGGGTCGAAAAACTGTTTTTT
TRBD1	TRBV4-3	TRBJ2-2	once	CASREAGGDSRHGELFF	TGCGCCAGCAGAGAAGCAGGGGGCGACTCCCGTCACGGGGAGCTGTTTTTT
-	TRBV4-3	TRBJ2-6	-	CASSQERSARTGANVLTF	TGCGCCAGCAGCCAAGAGAGGTCAGCCAGAACTGGGGCCAACGTCCTGACTTTC
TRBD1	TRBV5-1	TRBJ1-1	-	CASSQPDRGSEAFF	TGCGCCAGCAGCCAACCCGACAGGGGCTCTGAAGCTTTCTTT
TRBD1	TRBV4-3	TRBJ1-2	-	CASSQRGPDGYTF	TGCGCCAGCAGCCAGAGGGGGCCGGATGGCTACACCTTC
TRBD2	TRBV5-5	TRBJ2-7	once	CASSLARQRERNEQYF	TGTGCCAGCAGCTTGGCCCGCCAGCGGGAGAGGAACGAGCAGTACTTC
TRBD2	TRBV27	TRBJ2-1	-	CASRRETSGRGGEQFF	TGTGCCAGCAGGCGTGAGACTAGCGGGAGGGGGGGTGAGCAGTTCTTC
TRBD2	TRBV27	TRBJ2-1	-	CASNFTLAGVEQFF	TGTGCCAGCAATTTTACACTAGCGGGGGTTGAGCAGTTCTTC
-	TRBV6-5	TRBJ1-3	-	CASSTRQGDGNTIYF	TGTGCCAGCAGTACGCGACAAGGGGATGGAAACACCATATATTTT
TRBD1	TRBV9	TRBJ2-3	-	CASSVETGGLVDTQYF	TGTGCCAGCAGCGTAGAAACAGGGGGCTTGGTAGATACGCAGTATTTT
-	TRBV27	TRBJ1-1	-	CASSLLGENTEAFF	TGTGCCAGCAGTTTATTGGGAGAGAACACTGAAGCTTTCTTT